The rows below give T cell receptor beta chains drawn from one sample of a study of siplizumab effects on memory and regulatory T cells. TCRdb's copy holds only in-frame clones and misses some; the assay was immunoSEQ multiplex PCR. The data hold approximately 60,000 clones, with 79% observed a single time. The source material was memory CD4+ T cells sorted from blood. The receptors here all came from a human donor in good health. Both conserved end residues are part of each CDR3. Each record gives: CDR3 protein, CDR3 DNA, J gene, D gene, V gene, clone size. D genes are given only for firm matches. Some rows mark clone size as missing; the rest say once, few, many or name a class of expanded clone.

cdr3_aa: CASSQPRGDTQYF
cdr3_nt: TGTGCCAGCAGCCAACCCCGGGGAGATACGCAGTATTTT
j_call: TRBJ2-3
d_call: -
v_call: TRBV7-6
clone_size: -

cdr3_aa: CASSSGGGGTYGYTF
cdr3_nt: TGTGCCAGTAGTTCGGGGGGCGGCGGTACCTATGGCTACACCTTC
j_call: TRBJ1-2
d_call: -
v_call: TRBV19
clone_size: few

cdr3_aa: CASSEAGGGNYGYTF
cdr3_nt: TGTGCCAGCAGTGAAGCAGGAGGCGGTAACTATGGCTACACCTTC
j_call: TRBJ1-2
d_call: -
v_call: TRBV2
clone_size: -

cdr3_aa: CASSWGTSGREDTQYF
cdr3_nt: TGCGCCAGCAGCTGGGGGACTAGCGGAAGGGAAGATACGCAGTATTTT
j_call: TRBJ2-3
d_call: TRBD2
v_call: TRBV5-1
clone_size: few

cdr3_aa: CASSAGVTAQNTEAFF
cdr3_nt: TGTGCCAGCAGCGCCGGGGTGACAGCCCAGAACACTGAAGCTTTCTTT
j_call: TRBJ1-1
d_call: -
v_call: TRBV9
clone_size: once

cdr3_aa: CASSAGTSGLETQYF
cdr3_nt: TGTGCCAGCAGCGCCGGGACTAGCGGGCTGGAGACCCAGTACTTC
j_call: TRBJ2-5
d_call: TRBD2
v_call: TRBV7-2
clone_size: -

cdr3_aa: CASSVREGDGYTF
cdr3_nt: TGTGCCAGCAGCGTTCGAGAGGGGGATGGCTACACCTTC
j_call: TRBJ1-2
d_call: -
v_call: TRBV9
clone_size: -

cdr3_aa: CASSPSPARDYGYTF
cdr3_nt: TGTGCCAGCAGCCCGAGTCCCGCTCGAGACTATGGCTACACCTTC
j_call: TRBJ1-2
d_call: -
v_call: TRBV7-8
clone_size: -

cdr3_aa: CASRNLGSTETQYF
cdr3_nt: TGTGCCAGCAGAAACCTAGGGTCCACAGAGACCCAGTACTTC
j_call: TRBJ2-5
d_call: -
v_call: TRBV7-2
clone_size: -

cdr3_aa: CASSLGSGGLTDTQYF
cdr3_nt: TGCGCCAGCAGCTTGGGGAGCGGGGGGTTGACAGATACGCAGTATTTT
j_call: TRBJ2-3
d_call: TRBD2
v_call: TRBV5-1
clone_size: -

cdr3_aa: CASPGVWDSSYEQYF
cdr3_nt: TGTGCCAGCCCGGGCGTCTGGGATAGCTCCTACGAGCAGTACTTC
j_call: TRBJ2-7
d_call: -
v_call: TRBV21-1
clone_size: -

cdr3_aa: CASRPGLGYNEQFF
cdr3_nt: TGTGCCAGCAGGCCGGGACTAGGGTACAATGAGCAGTTCTTC
j_call: TRBJ2-1
d_call: TRBD2
v_call: TRBV9
clone_size: few

cdr3_aa: CASSSSSGGNTGELFF
cdr3_nt: TGCGCCAGCAGTAGCTCTAGCGGGGGTAACACCGGGGAGCTGTTTTTT
j_call: TRBJ2-2
d_call: TRBD2
v_call: TRBV10-2
clone_size: -

cdr3_aa: CASSLGQDRTEAFF
cdr3_nt: TGCGCCAGCAGCTTGGGACAGGATAGGACTGAAGCTTTCTTT
j_call: TRBJ1-1
d_call: -
v_call: TRBV5-1
clone_size: -